This T cell receptor (beta chain) was sequenced in a study of T cell responses to AZD1222 COVID-19 vaccine. Study observations and caveats: Just a handful of AZD1222 recipients were seropositive at baseline.

Germline-derived CDR1 and CDR2 are SEHNR and FQNEAQ (reference sequence). With 2 bases removed from V and 5 bases from J, the gap between germline ends came to 7 bases. This CDR3 contains 13 residues. Worth noting for this clone: Its specificity is unknown.

This table comes from immunoSEQ multiplex PCR, and its TCRdb copy is limited to in-frame clones, with some not included. The sample records about 88,000 clones, approximately 91% being singletons. The sequences come from peripheral blood, collected 28 days after the second AZD1222 dose. The chain carries TRBV7-9 and TRBJ1-5; D perhaps matches TRBD1 (6 bases). The source of this sequence is an adult who received the AZD1222 COVID-19 vaccine. The CDR3 sequence: CASSLRGDQPQHF. The CDR3 DNA follows: TGTGCCAGCAGCTTAAGGGGGGATCAGCCCCAGCATTTT. Together with reference TRBV7-9 and TRBJ1-5, the CDR3 gives the full variable domain: DTGVSQNPRHKITKRGQNVTFRCDPISEHNRLYWYRQTLGQGPEFLTYFQNEAQLEKSRLLSDRFSAERPKGSFSTLEIQRTEQGDSAMYLCASSLRGDQPQHFGDGTRLSIL.